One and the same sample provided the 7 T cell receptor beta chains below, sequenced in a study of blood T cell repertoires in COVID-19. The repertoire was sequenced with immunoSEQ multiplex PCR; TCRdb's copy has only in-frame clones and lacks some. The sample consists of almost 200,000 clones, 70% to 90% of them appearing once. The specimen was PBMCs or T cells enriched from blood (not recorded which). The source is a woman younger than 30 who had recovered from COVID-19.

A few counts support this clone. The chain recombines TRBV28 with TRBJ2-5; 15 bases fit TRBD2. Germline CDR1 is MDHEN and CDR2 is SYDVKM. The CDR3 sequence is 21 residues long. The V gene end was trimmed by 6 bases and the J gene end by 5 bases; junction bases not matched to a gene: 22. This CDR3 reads CASRSLKRTSGGAIWLETQYF. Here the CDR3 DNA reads TGTGCCAGCAGGTCTCTTAAGAGGACTAGCGGGGGGGCAATTTGGTTGGAGACCCAGTACTTC. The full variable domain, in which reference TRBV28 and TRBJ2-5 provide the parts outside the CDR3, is DVKVTQSSRYLVKRTGEKVFLECVQDMDHENMFWYRQDPGLGLRLIYFSYDVKMKEKGDIPEGYSVSREKKERFSLILESASTNQTSMYLCASRSLKRTSGGAIWLETQYFGPGTRLLVL.

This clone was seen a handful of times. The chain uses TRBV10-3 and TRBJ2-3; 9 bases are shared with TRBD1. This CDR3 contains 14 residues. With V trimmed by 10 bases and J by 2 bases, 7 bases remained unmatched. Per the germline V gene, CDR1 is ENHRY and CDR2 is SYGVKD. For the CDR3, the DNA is TGTGCCACCTCGACAGGGGGGATCACAGATACGCAGTATTTT. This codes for CATSTGGITDTQYF.

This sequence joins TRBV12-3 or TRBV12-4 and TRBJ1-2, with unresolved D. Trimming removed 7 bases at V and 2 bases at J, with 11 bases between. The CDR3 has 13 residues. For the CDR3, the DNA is TGTGCCAGCACCGATACAGAGAACTATGGCTACACCTTC. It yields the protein CASTDTENYGYTF.

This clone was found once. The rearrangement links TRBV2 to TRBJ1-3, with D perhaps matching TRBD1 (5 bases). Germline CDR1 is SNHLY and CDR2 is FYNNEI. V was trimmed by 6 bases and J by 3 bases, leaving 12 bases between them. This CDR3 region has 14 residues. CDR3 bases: TGTGCCAGCAGCACCAGGGAATTTGGAAACACCATATATTTT. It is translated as CASSTREFGNTIYF.

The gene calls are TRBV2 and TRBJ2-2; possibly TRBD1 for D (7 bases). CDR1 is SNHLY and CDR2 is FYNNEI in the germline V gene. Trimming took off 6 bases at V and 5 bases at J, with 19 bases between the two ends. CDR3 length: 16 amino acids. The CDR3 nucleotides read TGTGCCAGCAGAGACAGGGATCTGGGGAGGACCGGGGAGCTGTTTTTT. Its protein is CASRDRDLGRTGELFF.

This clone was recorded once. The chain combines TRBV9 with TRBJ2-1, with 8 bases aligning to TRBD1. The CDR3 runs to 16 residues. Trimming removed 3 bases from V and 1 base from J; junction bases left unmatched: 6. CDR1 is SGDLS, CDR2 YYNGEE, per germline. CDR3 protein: CASSAGGFVSYNEQFF. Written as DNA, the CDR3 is TGTGCCAGCAGCGCAGGGGGCTTTGTGTCCTACAATGAGCAGTTCTTC.

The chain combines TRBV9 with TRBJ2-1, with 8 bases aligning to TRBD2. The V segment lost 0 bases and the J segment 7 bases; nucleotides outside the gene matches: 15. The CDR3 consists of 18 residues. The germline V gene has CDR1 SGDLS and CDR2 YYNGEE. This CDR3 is CASSVGSGSRGGFNEQFF. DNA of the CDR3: TGTGCCAGCAGCGTAGGATCCGGTAGCCGGGGGGGCTTTAATGAGCAGTTCTTC.